The rows below give T cell receptor beta chains drawn from one sample of a study of naive and memory T cell subsets. TCRdb re-called the UMI-ligation and nested PCR reads through MiXCR, storing one row per CDR3 protein. The sample includes tens of thousands of distinct CDR3 sequences, over 4% seen only once; the top ten take 7% to 9%. Input material: blood. These receptors came from an adult in good health. Each CDR3 is given with its conserved first and last residue. The order of the fields is CDR3 protein, V gene, J gene.

CDR3: CSLNPQGTNSPLHF
V: TRBV20-1
J: TRBJ1-6

CDR3: CASSPDSSYGYTF
V: TRBV12-3/TRBV12-4
J: TRBJ1-2

CDR3: CASSLVAGNEQFF
V: TRBV7-9
J: TRBJ2-1

CDR3: CASSYSRQGSSGNTIYF
V: TRBV6-6
J: TRBJ1-3

CDR3: CSVAQGKGDYGYTF
V: TRBV29-1
J: TRBJ1-2

CDR3: CASSPRGELFF
V: TRBV6-2/TRBV6-3
J: TRBJ2-2

CDR3: CASSYDQGDGYTF
V: TRBV6-6
J: TRBJ1-2

CDR3: CASSHRGFYEQYF
V: TRBV14
J: TRBJ2-7

CDR3: CSAEGGAGNFTYEQYF
V: TRBV20-1
J: TRBJ2-7

CDR3: CSASKGASSYNEQFF
V: TRBV20-1
J: TRBJ2-1

CDR3: CASSPAFGITYEQYF
V: TRBV28
J: TRBJ2-7

CDR3: CASMMMGGGGYTF
V: TRBV6-2/TRBV6-3
J: TRBJ1-2